This TCR beta chain came from a study of blood T cell repertoires in COVID-19. CDR3 length: 15 amino acids. Germline loops: CDR1 SGHRS, CDR2 YFSETQ. Trimming pared 0 bases from V and 3 bases from J, leaving 12 bases between. Profiling relied on immunoSEQ multiplex PCR, and the TCRdb table lists in-frame clones only, not all of them. The table lists about 360,000 clones, roughly 90% of them singletons. The clonotype was recovered from a woman aged 35 to 49 with acute COVID-19. V usage is TRBV5-1 and J usage is TRBJ2-5; D not certain. Sequencing was done on a sample of PBMCs or T cells enriched from blood (not recorded which). The CDR3 sequence: CASSLVFRIEETQYF. For the CDR3, the DNA is TGCGCCAGCAGCTTGGTATTCAGGATCGAAGAGACCCAGTACTTC.